The rows below give T cell receptor beta chains drawn from one sample of a study of shared clonotypes between healthy human individuals. This table comes from immunoSEQ multiplex PCR, and its TCRdb copy is limited to in-frame clones, with some not included. In the table there are fewer than 3 million clones, approximately 90% of which are singletons. The material sequenced was naive CD4+ T cells from PBMCs. These receptors all stem from a man in his late teens or twenties in good health. Some clones in this sample may be carry-over from other donors' samples. CDR3s include the opening cysteine and the closing phenylalanine or tryptophan. A D gene is named only where the DNA matches it firmly. Clone size appears in some rows only: once, few, many, or a class for an expanded clone.

TRBV5-1	TRBJ1-2	NA	NA	TGCGCCAGCAGACCGGGGGGGTCCGACTATGGCTACACCTTC	CASRPGGSDYGYTF
TRBV27	TRBJ1-4	NA	NA	TGTGCCAGCCGCGGGTGGGGGGCAACTAATGAAAAACTGTTTTTT	CASRGWGATNEKLFF
TRBV5-6	TRBJ2-3	NA	TRBD2	TGTGCCAGCAGCCGGGGGAGGACTAGCGGTACAGATACGCAGTATTTT	CASSRGRTSGTDTQYF
TRBV5-1	TRBJ2-1	few	NA	TGCGCCAGCAGCTGGAGCTCCTACAATGAGCAGTTCTTC	CASSWSSYNEQFF
TRBV4-1	TRBJ1-6	NA	NA	TGCGCCAGCAGCCAGATAGGTTCACCCCTCCACTTT	CASSQIGSPLHF
TRBV2	TRBJ2-2	NA	NA	TGTGCCAGCAGTGAAGCTAGCGGCGGGGAGCTGTTTTTT	CASSEASGGELFF
TRBV2	TRBJ1-2	once	TRBD1	TGTGCCAGCAGTGAAGGGGGACAGGGGAACTATGGCTACACCTTC	CASSEGGQGNYGYTF
TRBV5-1	TRBJ2-3	NA	NA	TGCGCCAGCAGCTCGCAGATAACAGATACGCAGTATTTT	CASSSQITDTQYF
TRBV27	TRBJ2-2	NA	NA	TGTGCCAGCAGACGGTCCACGAACACCGGGGAGCTGTTTTTT	CASRRSTNTGELFF
TRBV5-1	TRBJ2-2	NA	TRBD2	TGCGCCAGCAGCTGGAGATCGGGAGAACTAGGACTAGCGGGGACAGCCAGGACCGGGGAGCTGTTTTTT	CASSWRSGELGLAGTARTGELFF
TRBV7-6	TRBJ2-1	NA	TRBD2	TGTGCCAGCAGCTTAGAGGCGGCGCGGGAGCCGCAGTTCTTC	CASSLEAAREPQFF
TRBV30	TRBJ1-1	few	NA	TGTGCCTGGATTATGCCGGGAGGTAAAGCTTTCTTT	CAWIMPGGKAFF
TRBV30	TRBJ1-2	NA	TRBD1	TGTGCCTGGAGACGGACAGGGGAGGGCTATGGCTACACCTTC	CAWRRTGEGYGYTF
TRBV28	TRBJ2-7	NA	NA	TGTGCCAGCAAAACTACGCCCCTACCCTACGAGCAGTACTTC	CASKTTPLPYEQYF
TRBV5-1	TRBJ2-7	NA	TRBD1	TGCGCCAGCAGCTTGGCCGGGTTGGGACAGGGGTACGAGCAGTACTTC	CASSLAGLGQGYEQYF
TRBV2	TRBJ1-2	NA	TRBD1	TGTGCCAGCAGGAAGACAGGGGAAAATGGCTACACCTTC	CASRKTGENGYTF
TRBV19	TRBJ2-4	NA	NA	TGTGCCAGTACCCAATGGGGACTAGCCAAAAACATTCAGTACTTC	CASTQWGLAKNIQYF
TRBV5-1	TRBJ1-1	NA	TRBD1	TGCGCCAGCAGCTTAACAGGGGAATGGACTGAAGCTTTCTTT	CASSLTGEWTEAFF
TRBV2	TRBJ2-1	once	NA	TGTGCCAGCACCCAATACGGCGGCAGGGGTTCCGATGAGCAGTTCTTC	CASTQYGGRGSDEQFF
TRBV28	TRBJ2-6	NA	NA	TGTGCCAGCAGTTTGGGGTTTACAGCCTCTGGGGCCAACGTCCTGACTTTC	CASSLGFTASGANVLTF
TRBV28	TRBJ2-1	NA	TRBD2	TGTGCCAGCAGTCCTAGCGGGAGGTACAATGAGCAGTTCTTC	CASSPSGRYNEQFF
TRBV2	TRBJ1-1	NA	TRBD1	TGTGCCAGCATGGGGACAGCGTGGGGGACTGAAGCTTTCTTT	CASMGTAWGTEAFF
TRBV2	TRBJ2-1	once	NA	TGTGCCAGCTTGCGGGCCTCCTACAATGAGCAGTTCTTC	CASLRASYNEQFF
TRBV28	TRBJ2-7	once	NA	TGTGCCAGCAGTCCCCTGTTCGATAGGCAATACGAGCAGTACTTC	CASSPLFDRQYEQYF
TRBV4-2	TRBJ2-1	NA	NA	TGTGCCAGCAGCCAAATGGGGGGCTACCAACAGGACTACAATGAGCAGTTCTTC	CASSQMGGYQQDYNEQFF
TRBV5-4	TRBJ1-3	NA	TRBD1	TGTGCCAGCAGCTGGGACAGGGGGCACACCATATATTTT	CASSWDRGHTIYF
TRBV6-5	TRBJ2-1	NA	TRBD2	TGTGCCAGTCGACTAGCGGGAGATAGTGAGCAGTTCTTC	CASRLAGDSEQFF
TRBV7-8	TRBJ1-1	NA	NA	TGTGCCAGCAGCTTAGCGCTTGGGGGGCCCACTGAAGCTTTCTTT	CASSLALGGPTEAFF
TRBV6-5	TRBJ2-1	NA	NA	TGTGCCAGCAGCCCCCCGGGGTACAATGAGCAGTTCTTC	CASSPPGYNEQFF
TRBV14	TRBJ2-7	NA	NA	TGTGCCAGCAGCCAAGATCTAGGTTACTCCTACGAGCAGTACTTC	CASSQDLGYSYEQYF
TRBV6-1	TRBJ2-7	NA	NA	TGTGCCAGCAGTGACCCCCCCGACTATTTGTTTGTCAGGATGTCCTACGAGCAGTACTTC	CASSDPPDYLFVRMSYEQYF
TRBV7-2	TRBJ1-3	NA	NA	TGTGCCAGCAGCTTAACGGCAGGGCCTGGAAACACCATATATTTT	CASSLTAGPGNTIYF
TRBV2	TRBJ1-1	NA	NA	TGTGCCAGCAGGGCAGGAGGCAACACTGAAGCTTTCTTT	CASRAGGNTEAFF
TRBV7-6	TRBJ1-1	NA	NA	TGTGCCAGCAGCGTGGGACCGAGCACTGAAGCTTTCTTT	CASSVGPSTEAFF
TRBV5-1	TRBJ2-4	NA	TRBD1	TGCGCCAGCAGCTCCTCGACAGGGGTGGCCAAAAACATTCAGTACTTC	CASSSSTGVAKNIQYF
TRBV7-3	TRBJ2-3	NA	TRBD1	TGTGCCAGCAGCCCACAGGGGGCAGCAGGCACAGATACGCAGTATTTT	CASSPQGAAGTDTQYF
TRBV28	TRBJ2-7	NA	NA	TGTGCCAGCAGTCCCCCCCCAGCTTACGAGCAGTACTTC	CASSPPPAYEQYF
TRBV5-1	TRBJ2-2	NA	NA	TGCGCCAGCATTAAAGGTTGGGTGGAAGGGCCGAACACCGGGGAGCTGTTTTTT	CASIKGWVEGPNTGELFF
TRBV18	TRBJ2-7	NA	TRBD1	TGTGCCAGCTCACTTACGACCGGGACAGGTACCTCCTACGAGCAGTACTTC	CASSLTTGTGTSYEQYF
TRBV28	TRBJ2-5	NA	TRBD1	TGTGCCAGCAGTCCTTCGGGACAGGGGTACCAAGAGACCCAGTACTTC	CASSPSGQGYQETQYF
TRBV11-2	TRBJ2-5	NA	NA	TGTGCCAGCAGCCGGAGGGGGGAGACCCAGTACTTC	CASSRRGETQYF
TRBV19	TRBJ2-7	NA	NA	TGTGCCAGTAGTAGGACCAGGAGTGAGCGGGCGGTAACCTACGAGCAGTACTTC	CASSRTRSERAVTYEQYF
TRBV4-3	TRBJ2-3	NA	TRBD2	TGCGCCAGCAGCCAAGAGGCGGGAGGGCCGTATACGCAGTATTTT	CASSQEAGGPYTQYF
TRBV19	TRBJ2-7	NA	TRBD2	TGTGCCAGCAGAGAAGCGGGAACCTACGAGCAGTACTTC	CASREAGTYEQYF
TRBV6-1	TRBJ2-2	NA	NA	TGTGCCAGCAGTGACGAGTCGAGGGAGGTCGGGGAGCTGTTTTTT	CASSDESREVGELFF
TRBV2	TRBJ2-3	NA	TRBD1	TGTGCCAGCAGGGACAGGGGAGCGGGCACAGATACGCAGTATTTT	CASRDRGAGTDTQYF
TRBV2	TRBJ1-2	NA	TRBD1	TGTGCCAGCAGTGGGGCCGGACAGGGGAATGGCTACACCTTC	CASSGAGQGNGYTF
TRBV11-3	TRBJ2-6	once	NA	TGTGCCAGCAGCTTAGGTAAAACCTCTGGGGCCAACGTCCTGACTTTC	CASSLGKTSGANVLTF
TRBV23-1	TRBJ2-7	NA	TRBD1	TGCGCCAGCAGCCTTGACAGGGCCTACGAGCAGTACTTC	CASSLDRAYEQYF
TRBV7-2	TRBJ2-2	NA	NA	TGTGCCAGCAGCTTAGCGGGCGGGGAGCTGTTTTTT	CASSLAGGELFF
TRBV9	TRBJ2-5	NA	NA	TGTGCCAGCAGCGTACTAGGGAGCCTGATCGAAGAGACCCAGTACTTC	CASSVLGSLIEETQYF
TRBV5-1	TRBJ1-2	NA	NA	TGCGCCAGCAGCTTGGAAGTGGCGGGAGGGATCTATGGCTACACCTTC	CASSLEVAGGIYGYTF
TRBV7-9	TRBJ2-1	once	NA	TGTGCCAGCAGCTTAGCGGTAAACCCCTACAATGAGCAGTTCTTC	CASSLAVNPYNEQFF
TRBV13	TRBJ2-5	NA	TRBD2	TGTGCCAGCAGCCCGCGGGGGTTCCAAGAGACCCAGTACTTC	CASSPRGFQETQYF
TRBV27	TRBJ1-5	NA	TRBD1	TGTGCCAGCAGTCCCTGGACAGGGTCCTATGATCAGCCCCAGCATTTT	CASSPWTGSYDQPQHF
TRBV28	TRBJ1-3	once	TRBD1	TGTGCCAGCAGTTCATCAGACAGGGCTGGAAACACCATATATTTT	CASSSSDRAGNTIYF
TRBV12-5	TRBJ2-2	NA	TRBD1	TGTGCTAGTGGTTTCGGGACAGGGCTTAACACCGGGGAGCTGTTTTTT	CASGFGTGLNTGELFF